This note documents a single T cell receptor (beta chain) sequence. Antigen: not known. Profiling relied on immunoSEQ multiplex PCR, and the TCRdb table lists in-frame clones only, not all of them. The table shows approximately 30,000 clones, with around four fifths occurring only once. J gave up 2 bases and V 0 bases, and 3 bases lay outside the gene matches. Germline V gene sequence: CDR1 SGHAT, CDR2 FQNNGV. This CDR3 is built from 17 residues. The source of the sample is a study of OX40 agonist ivuxolimab in advanced cancers. Study details: Across the patients, intravenous ivuxolimab was delivered every 2 weeks at 0.01 to 10 mg/kg.

Study-wide results and caveats: Specificity for antigen went undetermined in the expanded peripheral T cells. In the 0.1-3.0 mg/kg groups, partial responders showed among the lowest expansion.

Sequenced material: CD4+ or CD8+ T cells sorted from blood, taken in a trial of the OX40 agonist ivuxolimab. The chain recombines TRBV11-2 with TRBJ2-3, with 12 bases matching TRBD2. The sequence came from an adult with an advanced solid tumor such as melanoma, head and neck, liver or kidney cancer. The CDR3 region is CASSLDWTSGITDTQYF. CDR3 nucleotide sequence: TGTGCCAGCAGCTTAGACTGGACTAGCGGGATCACAGATACGCAGTATTTT.